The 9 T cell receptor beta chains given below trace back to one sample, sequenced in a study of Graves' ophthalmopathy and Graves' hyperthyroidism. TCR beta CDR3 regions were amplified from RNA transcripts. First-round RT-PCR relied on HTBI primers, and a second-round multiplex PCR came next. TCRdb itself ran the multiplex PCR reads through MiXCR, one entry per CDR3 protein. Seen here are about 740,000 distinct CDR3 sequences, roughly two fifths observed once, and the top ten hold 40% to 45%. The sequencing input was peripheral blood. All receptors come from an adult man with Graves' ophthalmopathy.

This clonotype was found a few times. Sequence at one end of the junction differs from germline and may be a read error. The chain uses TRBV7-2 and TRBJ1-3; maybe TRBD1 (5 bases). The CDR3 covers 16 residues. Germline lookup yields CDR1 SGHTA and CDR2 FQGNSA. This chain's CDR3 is CASSQVLRAGGNTIYF. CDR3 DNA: TGCGCCAGCAGCCAAGTTCTCAGGGCAGGCGGAAACACCATATATTTT.

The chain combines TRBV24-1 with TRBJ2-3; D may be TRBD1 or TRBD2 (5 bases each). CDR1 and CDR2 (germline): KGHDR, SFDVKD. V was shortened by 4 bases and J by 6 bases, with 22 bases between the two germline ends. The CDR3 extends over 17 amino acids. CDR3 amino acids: CATSENPGTETWDTQYF. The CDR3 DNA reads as TGTGCCACCAGTGAAAATCCCGGGACGGAGACGTGGGATACGCAGTATTTT.

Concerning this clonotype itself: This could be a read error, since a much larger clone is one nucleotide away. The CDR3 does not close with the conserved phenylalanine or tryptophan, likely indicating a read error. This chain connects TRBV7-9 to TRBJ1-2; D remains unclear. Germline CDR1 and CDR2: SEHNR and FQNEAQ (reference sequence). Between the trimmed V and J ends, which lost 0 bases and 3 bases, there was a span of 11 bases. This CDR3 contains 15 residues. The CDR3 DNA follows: TGTGCCAGCAGCTTAGCTTCACAGTTGGACTATGGCTACACCTTA. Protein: CASSLASQLDYGYTL.

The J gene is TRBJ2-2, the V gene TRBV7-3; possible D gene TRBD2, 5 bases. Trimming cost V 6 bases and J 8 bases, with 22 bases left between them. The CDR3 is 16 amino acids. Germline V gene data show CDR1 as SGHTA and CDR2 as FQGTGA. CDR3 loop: CASSPRRGIVVGELFF. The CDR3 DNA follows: TGTGCCAGCAGTCCCCGCCGGGGAATCGTCGTAGGGGAGCTGTTTTTT.

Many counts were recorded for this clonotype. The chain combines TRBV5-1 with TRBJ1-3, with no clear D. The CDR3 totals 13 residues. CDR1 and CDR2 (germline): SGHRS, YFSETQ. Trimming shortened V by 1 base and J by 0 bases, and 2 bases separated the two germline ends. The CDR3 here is CASSLISGNTIYF. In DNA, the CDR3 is TGCGCCAGCAGCTTGATCTCTGGAAACACCATATATTTT. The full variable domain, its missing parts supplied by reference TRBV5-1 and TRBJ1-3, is KAGVTQTPRYLIKTRGQQVTLSCSPISGHRSVSWYQQTPGQGLQFLFEYFSETQRNKGNFPGRFSGRQFSNSRSEMNVSTLELGDSALYLCASSLISGNTIYFGEGSWLTVV.

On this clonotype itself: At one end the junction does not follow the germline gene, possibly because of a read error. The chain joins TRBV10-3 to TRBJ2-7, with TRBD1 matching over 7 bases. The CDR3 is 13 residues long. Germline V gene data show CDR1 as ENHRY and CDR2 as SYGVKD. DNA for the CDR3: TGTGCCAGCAGTTACTCGACAGGGCGCGAGCAGTACTTC. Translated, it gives CASSYSTGREQYF.

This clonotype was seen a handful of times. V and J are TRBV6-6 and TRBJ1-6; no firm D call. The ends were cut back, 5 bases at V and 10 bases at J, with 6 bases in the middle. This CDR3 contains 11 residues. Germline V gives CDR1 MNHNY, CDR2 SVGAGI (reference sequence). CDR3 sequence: CASSEVSPLHF. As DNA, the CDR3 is TGTGCCAGCAGTGAAGTGTCACCCCTCCACTTT.

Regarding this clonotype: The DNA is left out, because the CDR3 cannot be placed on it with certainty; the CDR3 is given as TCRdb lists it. CDR3 sequence reads: CASSPYLCSGAGNTEAFF. The V and J genes are TRBV7-9 and TRBJ1-1; TRBD1 is the table's D call and was not checked against the DNA. Including both end residues, the CDR3 is 18 amino acids long. Per the germline V gene, CDR1 is SEHNR and CDR2 is FQNEAQ (reference sequence).

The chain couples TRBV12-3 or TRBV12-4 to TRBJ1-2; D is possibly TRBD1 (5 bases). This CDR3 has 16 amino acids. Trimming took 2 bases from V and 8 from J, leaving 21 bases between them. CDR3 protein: CASSLSSRGGTGGYTF. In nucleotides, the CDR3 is TGTGCCAGCAGTTTATCATCACGGGGTGGGACTGGAGGCTACACCTTC.